This T cell receptor beta chain was sequenced in a study of T cell responses to AZD1222 COVID-19 vaccine. V lost 0 bases, J lost 1 base, and 10 bases lay in between. This CDR3 contains 15 residues. Germline CDR1 is GTSNPN and CDR2 is SVGIG (reference sequence). Study-level results: With two AZD1222 doses given, Spike-specific TCR breadth and depth both rose. Donors were mostly white British, more females; clonal diversity possibly underestimated.

As regards this clone: Its antigen is as yet unknown.

Assay: immunoSEQ multiplex PCR; the TCRdb copy retains only in-frame clones and omits some. The table includes about 130,000 clones, about 90% detected once. This sequence originates from an adult in good health. The gene calls are TRBV30 and TRBJ1-3; D ambiguous. The specimen was peripheral blood, collected on day 0 of MenACWY control vaccination. CDR3 loop: CAWSVRVRSGNTIYF. The CDR3 DNA reads as TGTGCCTGGAGTGTCCGGGTCCGATCTGGAAACACCATATATTTT.